The 20 T cell receptor beta chains in this list originate from one sample, sequenced in a study of cytomegalovirus exposure and HLA in healthy donors. With 60 Vbeta and 13 Jbeta primers, the PCR was carried out. Measured with immunoSEQ multiplex PCR; TCRdb has only the in-frame clones, and not every one. The table shows roughly 140,000 clones, with 78% occurring only once. Sequenced: PBMCs. The receptor set was obtained from a female donor in good health and CMV-seronegative.

This clone appeared a single time. The chain links TRBV15 to TRBJ2-2, with 10 nucleotides matching TRBD1. Germline values: CDR1 LNHNV, CDR2 YYDKDF (reference sequence). The CDR3 runs to 15 residues. Trimming at V came to 5 bases and at J to 1 base, leaving 1 base not matched to a gene. The DNA for the CDR3 is TGTGCCACCAGCCGGACAGGGGGGAACACCGGGGAGCTGTTTTTT. As protein: CATSRTGGNTGELFF.

The chain couples TRBV6-5 to TRBJ1-1, with D unclear. This CDR3 contains 14 residues. Looked up from germline, CDR1 is MNHEY and CDR2 is SVGAGI. V was shortened by 2 bases and J by 0 bases, with 7 bases between the two germline ends. Written as DNA, the CDR3 is TGTGCCAGCAGTTACGAGGGCTTGAACACTGAAGCTTTCTTT. It encodes CASSYEGLNTEAFF.

This chain joins TRBV4-1 and TRBJ2-6, with D tentatively TRBD2 (6 bases). The germline gives CDR1 MGHRA, CDR2 YSYEKL. The CDR3 is made up of 19 amino acids. V was cut by 2 bases and J by 2 bases, with 19 bases left in between. CDR3: CASSQHPGLTEAGANVLTF. CDR3 bases: TGCGCCAGCAGCCAACACCCGGGACTCACCGAAGCTGGGGCCAACGTCCTGACTTTC.

The chain employs TRBV19 and TRBJ1-5, with 7 positions matching TRBD1. Germline V gives CDR1 LNHDA, CDR2 SQIVND (reference sequence). The CDR3 has 13 residues. J was trimmed by 2 bases and V by 6 bases; bases with no gene match: 1. The CDR3 here is CASRDRGNQPQHF. The CDR3 bases are TGTGCCAGTAGAGACAGGGGCAATCAGCCCCAGCATTTT.

The chain has TRBV5-6 and TRBJ2-7, with D possibly being TRBD1 (6 bases). This CDR3 is built from 16 residues. V lost 4 bases and J 7 bases, leaving 24 bases between the germline ends. Germline CDR1 SGHDT, CDR2 YYEEEE. The DNA for the CDR3 is TGTGCCAGCAGCCAAACGAAGACATGGGGGCCGGGAGAGCAGTACTTC. Protein product: CASSQTKTWGPGEQYF.

This chain joins TRBV14 and TRBJ2-3, with 11 bases that match TRBD2. This CDR3 has 17 residues. Looked up from germline, CDR1 is SGHDN and CDR2 is FVKESK. Trimming took 3 bases from V and 4 from J; bases not matched to a gene: 9. The CDR3: CASSHLLAGGRADTQYF. The DNA of the CDR3 is TGTGCCAGCAGCCACCTCTTAGCGGGAGGGCGGGCAGATACGCAGTATTTT.

The chain recombines TRBV7-2 with TRBJ1-5; D not certain. Germline CDR1 and CDR2: SGHTA and FQGNSA. The ends were cut back, 4 bases at V and 6 bases at J, with 16 bases in the middle. CDR3 size: 15 residues. The CDR3 DNA sequence: TGTGCCAGCAGCTCACGTCGGCAGGAGGGTCAGCCCCAGCATTTT. Its protein product is CASSSRRQEGQPQHF.

The chain recombines TRBV9 with TRBJ2-7; 11 bases agree with TRBD1. The V and J ends lost 8 bases and 2 bases, in that order; junction bases with no gene match: 6. The germline CDR1 and CDR2 sequences are SGDLS and YYNGEE. CDR3 length equals 14 residues. The CDR3 region is CASNPGQGAYEQYF. CDR3 in DNA: TGTGCCAGTAATCCGGGACAGGGGGCCTACGAGCAGTACTTC.

This chain links TRBV5-1 with TRBJ2-3; 10 bases fit TRBD2. This CDR3 is 17 amino acids long. After removal of 4 bases from V and 0 bases from J, the junction contained 8 bases not matched to a gene. CDR1 and CDR2 (germline): SGHRS, YFSETQ. The CDR3 DNA reads TGCGCCAGCAGCCGCCGTACTAGCGGGGCTAGCACAGATACGCAGTATTTT. It specifies CASSRRTSGASTDTQYF.

The chain combines TRBV30 with TRBJ1-4; the D gene is possibly TRBD1 (6 bases). This CDR3 spans 13 amino acids. In germline, CDR1 is GTSNPN, CDR2 SVGIG (reference sequence). V was trimmed by 8 bases and J by 0 bases, leaving 10 bases between them. The CDR3 DNA sequence: TGTGCCGGACAGCAGTCAACTAATGAAAAACTGTTTTTT. This sequence encodes CAGQQSTNEKLFF.

This clone was observed a handful of times. The chain employs TRBV6-1 and TRBJ2-7, with D possibly TRBD2 on 5 matching bases. The CDR3 has 11 residues. CDR1 and CDR2 from the germline V gene are MNHNS and SASEGT. Trimming shortened V by 8 bases and J by 8 bases, and 13 bases separated the two germline ends. CDR3 sequence reads: CASRGPNQQYF. The DNA of the CDR3 is TGTGCCAGCCGCGGGCCGAACCAGCAGTACTTC.

The rearrangement links TRBV19 to TRBJ1-1, with a weak D call TRBD1 (6 bases). The CDR3 sequence is 15 residues long. Trimming left V 5 bases short and J 3 bases short, with 16 bases between. Germline CDR1 reads LNHDA; CDR2 reads SQIVND (reference sequence). DNA for the CDR3: TGTGCCAGTAGTCCTTATACAGGGTTTTACACTGAAGCTTTCTTT. Translating gives CASSPYTGFYTEAFF.

Many counts were recorded for this clone. The chain has TRBV6-1 and TRBJ1-2, with a weak D call TRBD1 (6 bases). The germline V and J ends were trimmed by 3 bases and 5 bases, with 10 bases remaining between them. CDR1 is MNHNS, CDR2 SASEGT, per germline. CDR3 size: 13 residues. CDR3 amino acids: CASSEQQGYGYTF. CDR3 in DNA: TGTGCCAGCAGTGAGCAACAGGGATATGGCTACACCTTC.

In DNA, the CDR3 is TGCGCCAGCAGCCCCCTAACTGCGGGCGGAATGGGAGAGCAGTTCTTC. It codes for CASSPLTAGGMGEQFF. V usage is TRBV5-1 and J usage is TRBJ2-1; D perhaps matches TRBD2 (5 bases). This CDR3 is 16 amino acids long. V was shortened by 4 bases and J by 10 bases, with 24 bases between the two germline ends. Germline-derived CDR1 and CDR2 are SGHRS and YFSETQ.

This rearrangement joins TRBV5-1 to TRBJ2-1; 7 bases are a match to TRBD2. V shed 6 bases and J 1 base; nucleotides not matched to a gene: 10. CDR1 is SGHRS, CDR2 YFSETQ, per germline. The CDR3 spans 16 residues. CDR3 nucleotide sequence: TGCGCCAGCACCCCCTTCCGGGGGGAATCCTACAATGAGCAGTTCTTC. Protein product: CASTPFRGESYNEQFF.

About this clone itself: One junction end does not reproduce the germline sequence, and a read error may be involved. This chain connects TRBV7-2 to TRBJ1-1; no clear D gene. The CDR3 runs 13 residues. The germline V gene has CDR1 SGHTA and CDR2 FQGNSA. The CDR3 coding sequence is TGTGCCAGCAGCTTAACTCCGAACCCTGAAGCTTTCTTT. It yields the protein CASSLTPNPEAFF.

The V call is TRBV7-2, the J call TRBJ2-6; 9 bases agree with TRBD1. The CDR3 sequence is 16 residues long. The germline V gene encodes CDR1 SGHTA and CDR2 FQGNSA. V lost 5 bases and J lost 2; bases outside the gene matches: 4. The CDR3 coding sequence is TGTGCCAGCAGCCCATGGACAGGGGCTGGGGCCAACGTCCTGACTTTC. Its protein is CASSPWTGAGANVLTF.

The chain carries TRBV6-1 and TRBJ2-1, with TRBD2 as a possible D gene (5 bases). Trimming took 6 bases from V and 7 from J, leaving 13 bases between them. The CDR3 loop spans 13 amino acids. Germline CDR1 is MNHNS and CDR2 is SASEGT. CDR3 in amino acids: CASSDGLSNEQFF. CDR3 bases: TGTGCCAGCAGCGACGGACTGTCGAATGAGCAGTTCTTC.

V usage is TRBV5-8 and J usage is TRBJ1-5; D is uncertain. Trimming removed 0 bases at V and 0 bases at J, with 7 bases between. This CDR3 is built from 15 residues. From germline, CDR1 is SGHTS and CDR2 YDEGEE. CDR3 DNA: TGTGCCAGCAGCTTGGGTCGGAGTAGCAATCAGCCCCAGCATTTT. Translation: CASSLGRSSNQPQHF. Full variable domain (missing parts from reference TRBV5-8 and TRBJ1-5): EAGVTQSPTHLIKTRGQQATLRCSPISGHTSVYWYQQALGLGLQFLLWYDEGEERNRGNFPPRFSGRQFPNYSSELNVNALELEDSALYLCASSLGRSSNQPQHFGDGTRLSIL.

V and J are TRBV10-3 and TRBJ2-7; D is perhaps TRBD1 (6 bases). The CDR3 length is 16 residues. The V and J ends lost 1 base and 4 bases respectively, with 17 bases between them. Germline CDR1 is ENHRY and CDR2 is SYGVKD. Here the CDR3 reads CAISEYLGDRTYEQYF. The CDR3 DNA is TGTGCCATCAGTGAGTATCTCGGAGACAGGACTTACGAGCAGTACTTC.